This TCR beta chain came from a study of Ad26.COV2.S vaccination and SARS-CoV-2 variants. Study conclusions and caveats: Total T cell responses may have been underestimated by the TCR breadth and depth analyses.

A note on this clone: The antigen is undetermined. This sample includes further DNA sequences coding for the same CDR3.

The table came from immunoSEQ multiplex PCR; TCRdb's copy has only in-frame clones and leaves some out. The table has hundreds of thousands of clones, about 90% seen once; the top ten hold about 3.8%. This TCR was sampled from a human donor who had recovered from COVID-19. This specimen was peripheral blood, taken after recovery from COVID-19.

The CDR3 DNA reads as TGTGCCAGTAGCATTGGAGTTAACACTGAAGCTTTCTTT. It codes for CASSIGVNTEAFF. The chain carries TRBV19 and TRBJ1-1, with unresolved D. The V end was cut by 6 bases, the J end by 2 bases, with 10 bases between. Germline V gene sequence: CDR1 LNHDA, CDR2 SQIVND (reference sequence). CDR3 length: 13 amino acids. Full variable domain (missing parts from reference TRBV19 and TRBJ1-1): DGGITQSPKYLFRKEGQNVTLSCEQNLNHDAMYWYRQDPGQGLRLIYYSQIVNDFQKGDIAEGYSVSREKKESFPLTVTSAQKNPTAFYLCASSIGVNTEAFFGQGTRLTVV.